A selection of T cell receptor beta chains follows, all from one sample in a study of shared clonotypes between healthy human individuals. The repertoire was sequenced with immunoSEQ multiplex PCR; TCRdb's copy has only in-frame clones and lacks some. The repertoire holds around 580,000 clones, about 98% seen once, with 0.25% to 0.35% in the top ten. The sample taken for sequencing was naive CD8+ T cells sorted from blood. The receptors shown here come from a man aged 25-40 years in good health. The conserved cysteine and the conserved F or W are not part of the CDR3 here. The order of the fields is clone size, V gene, CDR3 protein. Not every row has a clone size; where given, it reads once, few, many or a size class.

-	TRBV29-1	SVEDRTSGNRY
once	TRBV27	ASSPPGTANTEAF
once	TRBV29-1	SVNRGRADTQY
-	TRBV4-3	ASSHRPSRTDNEQF
-	TRBV5-8	ASSTGTGGFLGSYEQY
-	TRBV28	ASSLSVGTGRFGAF
-	TRBV6-1	ASSEAAESFGNTIY
-	TRBV29-1	SVRGRNYEQY
-	TRBV7-9	ASSFRDRGFTGELF
-	TRBV7-9	ASSLLGYEQF
-	TRBV15	ATSRDGVNEQF
-	TRBV14	ASSQDEVLAGGLDTQY
once	TRBV7-9	ASSLVGYEQY
-	TRBV4-3	ASSREGTRETQY
once	TRBV18	ASSPGTSAQETQY
-	TRBV15	ATSREFQTGGSEQY
-	TRBV18	ASSRSTGSSYNEQF
-	TRBV25-1	ASKSGGREQY
-	TRBV7-2	ASRNRETTDTQY
-	TRBV29-1	SVVWPNNEKLF
-	TRBV4-1	ASSYGQGRSGELF
-	TRBV5-1	ASRMQGSYNEQF
-	TRBV7-9	ASSPRTSGSSGYEQY